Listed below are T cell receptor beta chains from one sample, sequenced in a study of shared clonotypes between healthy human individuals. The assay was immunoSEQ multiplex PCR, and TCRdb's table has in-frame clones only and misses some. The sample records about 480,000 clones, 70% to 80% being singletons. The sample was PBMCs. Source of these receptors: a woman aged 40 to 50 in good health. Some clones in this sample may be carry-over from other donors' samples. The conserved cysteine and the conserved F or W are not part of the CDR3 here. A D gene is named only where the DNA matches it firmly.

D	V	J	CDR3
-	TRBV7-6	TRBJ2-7	ASSSGTANEQY
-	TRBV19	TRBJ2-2	ASSPDMNTGELF
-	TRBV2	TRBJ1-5	ASSESRLEAQPQH
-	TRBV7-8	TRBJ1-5	ASSSRVFDGNQPQH
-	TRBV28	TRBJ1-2	ASSLSRGGVSYGYT
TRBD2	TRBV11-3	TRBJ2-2	ASSLGPPLAGGPNTGELF
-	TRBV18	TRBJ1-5	ASSPDSYNQPQH
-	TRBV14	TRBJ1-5	ASSPGNNQPQH
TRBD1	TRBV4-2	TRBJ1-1	ASSQESPGGINTEAF
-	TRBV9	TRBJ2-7	ASSDTGTDISYEQY
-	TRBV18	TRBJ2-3	ASSPAGGASTDTQY
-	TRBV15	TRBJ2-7	ATSPRGGATVREQY
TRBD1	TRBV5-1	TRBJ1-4	ASSPHRGREEKLF
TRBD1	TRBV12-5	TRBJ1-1	ASGLDALQGKTEAF
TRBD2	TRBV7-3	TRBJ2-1	ASSSTSGRSSEQF
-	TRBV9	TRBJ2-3	ASSVVPQSDTQY
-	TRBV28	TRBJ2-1	ASSSGAYNEQL